This T cell receptor (beta chain) was documented in a study of T cells expressing NK-cell markers. For each CDR3 protein, TCRdb gives one entry from its re-call of the 5' RACE reads, without DNA. The sample data list about 460,000 distinct CDR3 sequences. This CDR3 has 14 residues. CDR1 is LGHNT, CDR2 FRNRAP, per germline. Sequenced: blood T cells: a sorted CD56 or NKG2C T cell subset, CD4+ or CD8+ T cells, or bulk PBMC T cells (not recorded which). V gene TRBV12-5 combines with J gene TRBJ2-2. The receptor was isolated from a woman between 45 and 60 years old in good health. The CDR3: CASGLVGWPGELFF. The variable domain in full, completed from reference TRBV12-5 and TRBJ2-2, reads DARVTQTPRHKVTEMGQEVTMRCQPILGHNTVFWYRQTMMQGLELLAYFRNRAPLDDSGMPKDRFSAEMPDATLATLKIQPSEPRDSAVYFCASGLVGWPGELFFGEGSRLTVL.